This record concerns one T cell receptor (beta chain) sequence. The data were taken from a study of blood T cell repertoires in COVID-19. The V and J ends lost 5 bases and 0 bases respectively, with 13 bases between them. Germline values: CDR1 SGHTA, CDR2 FQGNSA. The CDR3 is 15 residues long. Sequenced by immunoSEQ multiplex PCR; TCRdb stores in-frame clones only, minus some. The repertoire consists of more than 200,000 clones, with 80% to 85% occurring once and the leading ten covering 4.2%. The receptor was derived from a man aged 55 to 70 with acute or convalescent COVID-19. Source material: peripheral blood. J is TRBJ1-1 and V is TRBV7-2; D unclear. The DNA for the CDR3 is TGTGCCAGCAGCCTTACACCGATTATGAACACTGAAGCTTTCTTT. Translated: CASSLTPIMNTEAFF.